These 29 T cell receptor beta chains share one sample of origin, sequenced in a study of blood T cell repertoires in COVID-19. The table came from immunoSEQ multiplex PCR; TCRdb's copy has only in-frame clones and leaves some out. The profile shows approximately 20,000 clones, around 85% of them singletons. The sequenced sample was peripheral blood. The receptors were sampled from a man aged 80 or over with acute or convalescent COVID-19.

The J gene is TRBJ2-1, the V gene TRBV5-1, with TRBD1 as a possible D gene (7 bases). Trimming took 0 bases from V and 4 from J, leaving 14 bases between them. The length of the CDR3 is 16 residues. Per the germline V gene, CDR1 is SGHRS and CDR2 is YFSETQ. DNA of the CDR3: TGCGCCAGCAGCTTGGAAGCAGGGGGGTTTTACAATGAGCAGTTCTTC. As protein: CASSLEAGGFYNEQFF.

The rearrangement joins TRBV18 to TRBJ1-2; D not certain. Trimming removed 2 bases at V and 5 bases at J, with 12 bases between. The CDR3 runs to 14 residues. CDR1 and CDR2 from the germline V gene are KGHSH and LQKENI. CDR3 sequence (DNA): TGTGCCAGCTCACCATTAGAAAACGGTTATGGCTACACCTTC. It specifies CASSPLENGYGYTF.

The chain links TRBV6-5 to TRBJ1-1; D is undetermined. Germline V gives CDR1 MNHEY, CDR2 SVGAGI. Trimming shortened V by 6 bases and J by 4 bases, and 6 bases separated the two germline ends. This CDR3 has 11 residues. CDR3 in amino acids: CASRTITEAFF. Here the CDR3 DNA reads TGTGCCAGCAGAACTATCACTGAAGCTTTCTTT.

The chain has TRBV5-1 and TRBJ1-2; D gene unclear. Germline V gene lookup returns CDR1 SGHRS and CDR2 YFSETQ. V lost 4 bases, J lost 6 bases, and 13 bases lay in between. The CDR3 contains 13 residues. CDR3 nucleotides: TGCGCCAGCAGCCAGTCAGTGACACATGGCTACACCTTC. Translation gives CASSQSVTHGYTF.

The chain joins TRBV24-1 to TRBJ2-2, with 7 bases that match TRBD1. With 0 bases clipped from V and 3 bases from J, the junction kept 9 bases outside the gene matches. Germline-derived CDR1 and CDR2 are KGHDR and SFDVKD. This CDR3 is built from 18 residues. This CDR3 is CATSDLRGQFDYTGELFF. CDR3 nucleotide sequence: TGTGCCACCAGTGATTTGAGGGGACAGTTCGATTACACCGGGGAGCTGTTTTTT.

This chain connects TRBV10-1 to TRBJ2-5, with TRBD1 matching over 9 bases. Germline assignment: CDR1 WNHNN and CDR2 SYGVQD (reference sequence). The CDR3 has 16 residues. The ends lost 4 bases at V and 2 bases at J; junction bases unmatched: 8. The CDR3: CASSGCEDRGQETQYF. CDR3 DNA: TGCGCCAGCAGTGGATGTGAGGACAGGGGACAAGAGACCCAGTACTTC.

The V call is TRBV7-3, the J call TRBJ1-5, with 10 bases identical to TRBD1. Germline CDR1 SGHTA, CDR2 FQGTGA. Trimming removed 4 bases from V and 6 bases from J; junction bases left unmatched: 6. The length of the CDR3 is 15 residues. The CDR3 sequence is CASSSTGGAGQPQHF. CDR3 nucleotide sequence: TGTGCCAGCAGCTCGACAGGGGGCGCCGGTCAGCCCCAGCATTTT.

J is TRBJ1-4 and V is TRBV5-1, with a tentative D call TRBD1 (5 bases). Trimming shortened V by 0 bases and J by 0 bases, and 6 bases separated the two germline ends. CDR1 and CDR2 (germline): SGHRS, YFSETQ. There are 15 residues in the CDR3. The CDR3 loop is CASSLGQSTNEKLFF. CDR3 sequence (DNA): TGCGCCAGCAGCTTGGGACAGTCAACTAATGAAAAACTGTTTTTT.

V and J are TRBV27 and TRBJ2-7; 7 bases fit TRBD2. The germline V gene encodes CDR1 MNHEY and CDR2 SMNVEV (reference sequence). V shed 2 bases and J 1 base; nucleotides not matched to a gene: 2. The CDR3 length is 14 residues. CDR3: CASSLSGASYEQYF. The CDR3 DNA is TGTGCCAGCAGTTTAAGCGGGGCTTCCTACGAGCAGTACTTC.

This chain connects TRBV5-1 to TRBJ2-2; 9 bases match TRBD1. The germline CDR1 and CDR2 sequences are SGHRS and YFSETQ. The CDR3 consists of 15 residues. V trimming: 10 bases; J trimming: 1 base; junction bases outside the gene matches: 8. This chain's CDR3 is CAGRPGQGNTGELFF. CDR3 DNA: TGCGCCGGCCGTCCGGGACAGGGGAACACCGGGGAGCTGTTTTTT.

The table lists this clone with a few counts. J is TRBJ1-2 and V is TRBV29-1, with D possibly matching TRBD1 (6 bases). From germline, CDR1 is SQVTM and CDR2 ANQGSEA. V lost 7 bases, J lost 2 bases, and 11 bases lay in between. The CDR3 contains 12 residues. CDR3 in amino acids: CSADTGNYGYTF. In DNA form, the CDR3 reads TGCAGCGCCGACACAGGGAACTATGGCTACACCTTC.

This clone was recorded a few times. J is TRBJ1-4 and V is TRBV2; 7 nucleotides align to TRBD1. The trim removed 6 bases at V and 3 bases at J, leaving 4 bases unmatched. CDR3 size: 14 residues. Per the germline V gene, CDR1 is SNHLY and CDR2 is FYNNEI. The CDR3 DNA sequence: TGTGCCAGCAGGATGACAGGGTCTAATGAAAAACTGTTTTTT. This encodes CASRMTGSNEKLFF.

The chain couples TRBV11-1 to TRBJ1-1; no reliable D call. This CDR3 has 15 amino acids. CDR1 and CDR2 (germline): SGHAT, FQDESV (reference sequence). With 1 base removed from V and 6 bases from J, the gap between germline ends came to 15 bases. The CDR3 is CASSLVRGLDSEAFF. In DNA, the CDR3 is TGTGCCAGCAGCTTAGTCCGCGGTTTGGACTCTGAAGCTTTCTTT.

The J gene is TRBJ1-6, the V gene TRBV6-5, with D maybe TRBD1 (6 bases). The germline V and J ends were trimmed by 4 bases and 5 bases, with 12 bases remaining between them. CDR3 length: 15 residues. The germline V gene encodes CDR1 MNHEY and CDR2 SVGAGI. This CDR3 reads CASSFDRTNNSPLHF. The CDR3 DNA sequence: TGTGCCAGCAGTTTCGACAGGACGAATAATTCACCCCTCCACTTT.

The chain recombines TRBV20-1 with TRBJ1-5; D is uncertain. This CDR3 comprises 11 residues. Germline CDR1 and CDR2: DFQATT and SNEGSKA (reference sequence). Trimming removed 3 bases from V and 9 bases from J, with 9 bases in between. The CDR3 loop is CSASVSGPQHF. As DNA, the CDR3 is TGCAGTGCTAGCGTCTCGGGGCCCCAGCATTTT.

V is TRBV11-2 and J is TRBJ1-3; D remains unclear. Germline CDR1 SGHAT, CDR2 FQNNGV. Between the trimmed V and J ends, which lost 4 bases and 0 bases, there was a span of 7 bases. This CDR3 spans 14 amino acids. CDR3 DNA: TGTGCCAGCAGCTATCTCCTCTCTGGAAACACCATATATTTT. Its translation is CASSYLLSGNTIYF.

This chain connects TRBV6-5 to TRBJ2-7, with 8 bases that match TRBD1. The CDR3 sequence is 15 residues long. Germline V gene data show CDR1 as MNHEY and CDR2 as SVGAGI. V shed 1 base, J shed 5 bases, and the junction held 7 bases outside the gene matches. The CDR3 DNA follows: TGTGCCAGCAGTTACTATTGGACAGGGAACGACGAGCAGTACTTC. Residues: CASSYYWTGNDEQYF.

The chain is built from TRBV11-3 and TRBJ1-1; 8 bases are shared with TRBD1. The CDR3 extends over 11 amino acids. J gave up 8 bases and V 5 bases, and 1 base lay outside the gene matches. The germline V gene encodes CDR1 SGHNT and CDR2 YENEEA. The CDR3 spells CASSAGGEAFF. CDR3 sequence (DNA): TGTGCCAGCAGCGCAGGGGGCGAAGCTTTCTTT.

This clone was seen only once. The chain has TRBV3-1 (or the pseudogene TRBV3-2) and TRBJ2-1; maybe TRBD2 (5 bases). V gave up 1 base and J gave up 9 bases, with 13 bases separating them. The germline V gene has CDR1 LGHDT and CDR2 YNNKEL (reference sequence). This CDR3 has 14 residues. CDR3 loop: CASSQGRRIAEQFF. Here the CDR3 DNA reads TGTGCCAGCAGCCAAGGACGGAGGATAGCTGAGCAGTTCTTC.

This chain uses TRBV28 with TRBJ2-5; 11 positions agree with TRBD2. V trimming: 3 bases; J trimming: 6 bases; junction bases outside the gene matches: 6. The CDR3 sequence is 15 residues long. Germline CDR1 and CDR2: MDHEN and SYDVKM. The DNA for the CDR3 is TGTGCCAGCAGTTTGGCTAGCGGGGGGTCAAAGACCCAGTACTTC. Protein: CASSLASGGSKTQYF.

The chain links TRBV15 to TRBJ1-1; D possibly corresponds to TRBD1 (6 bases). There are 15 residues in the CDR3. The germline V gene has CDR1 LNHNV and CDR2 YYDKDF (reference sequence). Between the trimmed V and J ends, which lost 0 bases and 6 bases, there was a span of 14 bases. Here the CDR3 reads CATSRDWARTAEAFF. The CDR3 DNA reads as TGTGCCACCAGCAGAGATTGGGCAAGGACAGCTGAAGCTTTCTTT.

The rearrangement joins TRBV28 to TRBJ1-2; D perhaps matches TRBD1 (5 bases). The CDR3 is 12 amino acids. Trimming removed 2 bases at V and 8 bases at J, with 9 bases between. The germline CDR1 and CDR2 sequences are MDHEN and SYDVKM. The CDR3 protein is CASSLQGWGYTF. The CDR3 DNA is TGTGCCAGCAGTTTACAGGGATGGGGCTACACCTTC.

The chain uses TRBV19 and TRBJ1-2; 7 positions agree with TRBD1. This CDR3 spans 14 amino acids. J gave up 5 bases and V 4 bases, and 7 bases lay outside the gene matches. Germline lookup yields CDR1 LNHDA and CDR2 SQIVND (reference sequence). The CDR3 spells CASSTRQGPYGYTF. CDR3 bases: TGTGCCAGTAGTACCAGACAGGGTCCGTATGGCTACACCTTC.

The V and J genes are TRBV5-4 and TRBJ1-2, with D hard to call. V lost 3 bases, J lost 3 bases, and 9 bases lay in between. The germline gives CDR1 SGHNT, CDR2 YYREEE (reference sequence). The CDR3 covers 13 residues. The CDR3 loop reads CASSSPGYYGYTF. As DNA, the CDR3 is TGTGCCAGCAGCTCCCCCGGGTACTATGGCTACACCTTC.

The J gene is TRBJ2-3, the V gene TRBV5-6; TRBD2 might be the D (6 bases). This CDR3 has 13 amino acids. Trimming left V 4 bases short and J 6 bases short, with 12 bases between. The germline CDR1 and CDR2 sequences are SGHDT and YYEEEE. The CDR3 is CASSLGTLDTQYF. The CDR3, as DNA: TGTGCCAGCAGCCTCGGGACTTTGGATACGCAGTATTTT.

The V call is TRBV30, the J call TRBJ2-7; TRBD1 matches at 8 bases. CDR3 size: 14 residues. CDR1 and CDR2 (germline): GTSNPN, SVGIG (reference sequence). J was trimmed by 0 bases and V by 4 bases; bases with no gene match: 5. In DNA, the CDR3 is TGTGCCTGGAACCCCGACAGGGGCTCCTACGAGCAGTACTTC. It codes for CAWNPDRGSYEQYF.

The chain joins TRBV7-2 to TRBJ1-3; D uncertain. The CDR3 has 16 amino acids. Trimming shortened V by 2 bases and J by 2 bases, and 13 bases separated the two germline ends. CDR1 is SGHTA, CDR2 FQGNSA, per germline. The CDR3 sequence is CASSLNDGSPGNTIYF. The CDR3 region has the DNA TGTGCCAGCAGCTTAAATGACGGGAGTCCTGGAAACACCATATATTTT.

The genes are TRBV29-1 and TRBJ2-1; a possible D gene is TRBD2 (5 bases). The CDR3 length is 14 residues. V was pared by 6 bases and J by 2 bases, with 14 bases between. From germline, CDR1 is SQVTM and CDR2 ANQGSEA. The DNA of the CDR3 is TGCAGCGTCGTACGGGAAAGGGCCTACAATGAGCAGTTCTTC. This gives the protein CSVVRERAYNEQFF.

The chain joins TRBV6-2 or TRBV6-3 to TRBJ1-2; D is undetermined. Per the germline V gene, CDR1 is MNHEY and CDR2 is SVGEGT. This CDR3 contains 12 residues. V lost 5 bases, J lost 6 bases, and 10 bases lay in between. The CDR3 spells CASSLLPHGYTF. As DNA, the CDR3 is TGTGCCAGCAGTCTCCTTCCCCATGGCTACACCTTC.